This T cell receptor (beta chain) was recorded in a study of blood T cell repertoires in COVID-19. About the research overall: Specimens from acute and convalescent COVID-19 originated in the United States, Italy and Spain. Nucleic acid was either cDNA or gDNA, and it came from T cells, B-cell-depleted T cells, or PBMCs.

The ends lost 2 bases at V and 9 bases at J; junction bases unmatched: 7. CDR3 size: 15 residues. CDR1 SGHTA and CDR2 FQGNSA come from the germline V gene. As processed by the authors: Using reference gene primer amplification, nucleated cell counts were estimated. Data came from immunoSEQ multiplex PCR; TCRdb stores just in-frame clones and leaves some out. V and J calls and clone size are copied from that table; D and trimming were computed from the DNA. The repertoire holds under 300,000 clones, 80% to 90% seen once, with approximately 10% in the top ten. The sequence was collected from a woman between 70 and 85 years old with acute or convalescent COVID-19. The V and J genes are TRBV7-2 and TRBJ2-1; TRBD2 agrees at 10 bases. The sample taken for sequencing was peripheral blood. The CDR3 nucleotides are TGTGCCAGCAGCTTACGGAGCGGGGGGGCTGGTGAGCAGTTCTTC. Translation: CASSLRSGGAGEQFF.